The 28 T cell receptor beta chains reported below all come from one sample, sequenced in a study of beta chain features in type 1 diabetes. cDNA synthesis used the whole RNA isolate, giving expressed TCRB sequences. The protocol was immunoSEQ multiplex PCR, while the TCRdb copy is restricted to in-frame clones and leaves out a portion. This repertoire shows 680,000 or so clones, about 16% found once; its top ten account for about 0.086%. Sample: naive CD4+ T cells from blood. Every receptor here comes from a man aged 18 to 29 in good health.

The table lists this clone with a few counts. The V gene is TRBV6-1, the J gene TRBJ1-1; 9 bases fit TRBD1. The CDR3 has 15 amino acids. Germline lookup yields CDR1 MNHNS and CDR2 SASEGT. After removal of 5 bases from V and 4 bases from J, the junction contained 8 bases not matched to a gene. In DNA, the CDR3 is TGTGCCAGCAGTCGGACAGGGGAGCTTCGCACTGAAGCTTTCTTT. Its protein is CASSRTGELRTEAFF.

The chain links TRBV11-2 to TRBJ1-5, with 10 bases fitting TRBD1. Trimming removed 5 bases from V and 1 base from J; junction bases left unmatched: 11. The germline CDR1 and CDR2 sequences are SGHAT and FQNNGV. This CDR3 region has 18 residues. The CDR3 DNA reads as TGTGCCAGCAGCCCTCAGGCCGGGACAGGGGAGAGCAATCAGCCCCAGCATTTT. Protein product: CASSPQAGTGESNQPQHF.

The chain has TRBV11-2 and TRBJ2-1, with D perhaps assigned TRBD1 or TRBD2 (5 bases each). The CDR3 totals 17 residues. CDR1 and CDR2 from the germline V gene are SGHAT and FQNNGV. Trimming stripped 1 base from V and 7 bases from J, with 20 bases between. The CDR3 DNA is TGTGCCAGCAGCTTAGGTGGGACCGGGGAGAGACCGAATGAGCAGTTCTTC. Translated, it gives CASSLGGTGERPNEQFF.

This CDR3 reads CASSFGAPVETQYF. The CDR3 nucleotides are TGCGCCAGCAGCTTTGGCGCCCCGGTTGAGACCCAGTACTTC. This chain links TRBV5-1 with TRBJ2-5; no clear D. Germline-derived CDR1 and CDR2 are SGHRS and YFSETQ. V was cut by 2 bases and J by 5 bases, with 13 bases left in between. There are 14 residues in the CDR3.

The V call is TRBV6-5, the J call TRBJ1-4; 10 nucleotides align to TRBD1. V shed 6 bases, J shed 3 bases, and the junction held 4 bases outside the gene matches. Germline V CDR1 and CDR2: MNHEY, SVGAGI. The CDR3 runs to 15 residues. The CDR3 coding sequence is TGTGCCAGCAGACCTGGACAGGGGGCTAATGAAAAACTGTTTTTT. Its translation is CASRPGQGANEKLFF.

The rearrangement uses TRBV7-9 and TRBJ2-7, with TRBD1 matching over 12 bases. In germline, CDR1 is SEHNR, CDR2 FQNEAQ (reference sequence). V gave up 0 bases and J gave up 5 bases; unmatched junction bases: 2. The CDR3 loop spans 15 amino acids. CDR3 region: CASSLAGTGGDEQYF. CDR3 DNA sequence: TGTGCCAGCAGCTTAGCCGGGACAGGGGGCGACGAGCAGTACTTC.

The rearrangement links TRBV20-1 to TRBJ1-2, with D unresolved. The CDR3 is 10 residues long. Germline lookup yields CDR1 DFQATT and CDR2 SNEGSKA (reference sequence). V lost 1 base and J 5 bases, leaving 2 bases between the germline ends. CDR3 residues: CSARGYGYTF. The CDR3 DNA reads TGCAGTGCTAGAGGGTATGGCTACACCTTC.

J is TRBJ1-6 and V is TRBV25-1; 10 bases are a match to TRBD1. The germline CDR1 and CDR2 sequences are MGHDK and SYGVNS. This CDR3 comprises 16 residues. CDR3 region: CPGGTEGQGNYSPLHF. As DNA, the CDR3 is TGTCCGGGGGGGACGGAGGGACAGGGGAACTATTCACCCCTCCACTTT. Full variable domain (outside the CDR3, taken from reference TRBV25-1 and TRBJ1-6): EADIYQTPRYLVIGTGKKITLECSQTMGHDKMYWYQQDPGMELHLIHYSYGVNSTEKGDLSSESTVSRIRTEHFPLTLESARPSHTSQYLCPGGTEGQGNYSPLHFGNGTRLTVT.

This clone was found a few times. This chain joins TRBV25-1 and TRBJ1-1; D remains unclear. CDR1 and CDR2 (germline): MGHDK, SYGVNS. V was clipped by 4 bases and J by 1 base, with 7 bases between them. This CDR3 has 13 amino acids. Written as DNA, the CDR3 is TGTGCCAGCAGTGCTAGTAGGAACACTGAAGCTTTCTTT. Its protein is CASSASRNTEAFF.

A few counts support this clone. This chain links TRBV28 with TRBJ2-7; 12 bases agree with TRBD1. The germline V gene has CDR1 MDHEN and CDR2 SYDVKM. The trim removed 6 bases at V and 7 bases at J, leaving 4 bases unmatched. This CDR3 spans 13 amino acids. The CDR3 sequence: CASRGQGAWEQYF. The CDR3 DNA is TGTGCCAGCAGGGGACAGGGGGCCTGGGAGCAGTACTTC.

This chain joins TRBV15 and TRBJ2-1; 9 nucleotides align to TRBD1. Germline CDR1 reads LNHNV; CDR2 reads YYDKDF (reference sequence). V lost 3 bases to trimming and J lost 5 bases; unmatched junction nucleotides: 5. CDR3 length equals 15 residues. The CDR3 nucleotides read TGTGCCACCAGCAGGCCGGGACAGGGTCACAATGAGCAGTTCTTC. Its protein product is CATSRPGQGHNEQFF.

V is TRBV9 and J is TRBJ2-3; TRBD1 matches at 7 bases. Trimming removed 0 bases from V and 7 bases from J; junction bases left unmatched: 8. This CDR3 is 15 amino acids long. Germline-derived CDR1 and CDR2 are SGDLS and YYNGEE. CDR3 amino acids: CASSVVGGRSNTQYF. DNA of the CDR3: TGTGCCAGCAGCGTAGTAGGGGGCCGATCGAATACGCAGTATTTT. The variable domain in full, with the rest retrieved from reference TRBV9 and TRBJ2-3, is DSGVTQTPKHLITATGQRVTLRCSPRSGDLSVYWYQQSLDQGLQFLIQYYNGEERAKGNILERFSAQQFPDLHSELNLSSLELGDSALYFCASSVVGGRSNTQYFGPGTRLTVL.

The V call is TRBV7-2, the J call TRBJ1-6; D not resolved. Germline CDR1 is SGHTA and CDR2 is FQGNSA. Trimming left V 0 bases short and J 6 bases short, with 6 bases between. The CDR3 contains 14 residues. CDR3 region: CASSLARTNSPLHF. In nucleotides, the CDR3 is TGTGCCAGCAGCTTAGCCAGGACTAATTCACCCCTCCACTTT.

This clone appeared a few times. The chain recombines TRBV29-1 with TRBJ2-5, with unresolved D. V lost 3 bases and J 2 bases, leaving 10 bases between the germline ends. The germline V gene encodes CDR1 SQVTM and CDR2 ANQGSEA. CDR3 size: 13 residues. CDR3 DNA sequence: TGCAGCGTTGACGGCTTCGCGCAAGAGACCCAGTACTTC. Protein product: CSVDGFAQETQYF. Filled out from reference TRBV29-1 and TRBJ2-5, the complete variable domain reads SAVISQKPSRDICQRGTSLTIQCQVDSQVTMMFWYRQQPGQSLTLIATANQGSEATYESGFVIDKFPISRPNLTFSTLTVSNMSPEDSSIYLCSVDGFAQETQYFGPGTRLLVL.

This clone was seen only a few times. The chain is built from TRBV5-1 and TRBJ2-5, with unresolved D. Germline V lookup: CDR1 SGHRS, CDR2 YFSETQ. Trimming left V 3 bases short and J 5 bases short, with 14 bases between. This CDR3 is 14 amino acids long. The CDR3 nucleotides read TGCGCCAGCAGCTCGGGCCCCACGTCCGAGACCCAGTACTTC. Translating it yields CASSSGPTSETQYF.

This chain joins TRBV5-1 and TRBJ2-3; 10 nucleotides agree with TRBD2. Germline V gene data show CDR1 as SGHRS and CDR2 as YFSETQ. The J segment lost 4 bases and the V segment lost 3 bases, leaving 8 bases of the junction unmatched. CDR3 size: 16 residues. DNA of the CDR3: TGCGCCAGCAGCTACTGGGCTAGCGGGGGAGCAGATACGCAGTATTTT. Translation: CASSYWASGGADTQYF.

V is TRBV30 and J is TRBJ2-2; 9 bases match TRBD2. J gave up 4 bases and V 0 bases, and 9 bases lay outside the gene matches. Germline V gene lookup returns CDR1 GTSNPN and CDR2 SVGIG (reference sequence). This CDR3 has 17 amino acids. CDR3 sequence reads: CAWSVRVAGGTTGELFF. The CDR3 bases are TGTGCCTGGAGTGTACGGGTGGCGGGGGGGACCACCGGGGAGCTGTTTTTT.

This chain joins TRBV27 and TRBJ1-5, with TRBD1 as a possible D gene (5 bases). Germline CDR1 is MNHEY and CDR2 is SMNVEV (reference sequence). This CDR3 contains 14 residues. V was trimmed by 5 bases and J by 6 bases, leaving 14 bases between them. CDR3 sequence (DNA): TGTGCCAGCAGTCCCTTGACGGGGCCTCAGCCCCAGCATTTT. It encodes CASSPLTGPQPQHF.

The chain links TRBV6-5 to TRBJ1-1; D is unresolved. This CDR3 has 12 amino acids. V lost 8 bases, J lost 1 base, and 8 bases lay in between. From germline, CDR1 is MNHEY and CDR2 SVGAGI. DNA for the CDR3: TGTGCCAGCTATCGGCAGAACACTGAAGCTTTCTTT. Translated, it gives CASYRQNTEAFF.

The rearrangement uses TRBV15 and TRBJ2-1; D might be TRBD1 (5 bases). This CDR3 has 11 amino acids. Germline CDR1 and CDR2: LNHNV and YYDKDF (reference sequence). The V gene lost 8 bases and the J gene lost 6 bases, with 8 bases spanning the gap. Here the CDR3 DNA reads TGTGCCACCTCCCAGGGCAATGAGCAGTTCTTC. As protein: CATSQGNEQFF.

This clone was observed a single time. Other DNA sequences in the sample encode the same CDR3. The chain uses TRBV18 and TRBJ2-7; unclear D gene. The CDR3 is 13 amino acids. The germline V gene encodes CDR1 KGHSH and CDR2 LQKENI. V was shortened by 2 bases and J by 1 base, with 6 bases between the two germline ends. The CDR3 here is CASSPTGSYEQYF. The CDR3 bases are TGTGCCAGCTCACCAACGGGTTCCTACGAGCAGTACTTC.

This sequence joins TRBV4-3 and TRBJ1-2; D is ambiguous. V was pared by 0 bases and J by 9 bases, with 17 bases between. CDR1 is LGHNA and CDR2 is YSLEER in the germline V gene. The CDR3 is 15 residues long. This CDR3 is CASSQDLVSSDSYTF. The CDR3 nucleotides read TGCGCCAGCAGCCAAGACTTGGTTTCGAGCGACAGCTACACCTTC.

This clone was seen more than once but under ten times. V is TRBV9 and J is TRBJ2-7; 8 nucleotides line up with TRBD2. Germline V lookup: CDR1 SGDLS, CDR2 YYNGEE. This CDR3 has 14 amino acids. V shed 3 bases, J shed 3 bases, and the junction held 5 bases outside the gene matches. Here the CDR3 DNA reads TGTGCCAGCAGCGGTGGCGGGGGGATCTACGAGCAGTACTTC. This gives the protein CASSGGGGIYEQYF.

CDR3 loop: CASSSSVPETQYF. The CDR3, as DNA: TGTGCCAGCAGTTCATCGGTCCCCGAGACCCAGTACTTC. The J gene is TRBJ2-5, the V gene TRBV28; D gene uncertain. The CDR3 is 13 residues long. V dropped 4 bases and J dropped 5 bases, with 11 bases sitting between them. Germline V gene lookup returns CDR1 MDHEN and CDR2 SYDVKM.

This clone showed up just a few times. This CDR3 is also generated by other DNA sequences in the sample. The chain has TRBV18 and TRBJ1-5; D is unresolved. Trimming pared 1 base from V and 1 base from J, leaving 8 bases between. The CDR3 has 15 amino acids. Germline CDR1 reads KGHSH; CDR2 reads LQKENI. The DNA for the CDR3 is TGTGCCAGCTCACCACAGGGCGCGAGCAATCAGCCCCAGCATTTT. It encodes CASSPQGASNQPQHF. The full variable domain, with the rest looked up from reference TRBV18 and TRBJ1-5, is NAGVMQNPRHLVRRRGQEARLRCSPMKGHSHVYWYRQLPEEGLKFMVYLQKENIIDESGMPKERFSAEFPKEGPSILRIQQVVRGDSAAYFCASSPQGASNQPQHFGDGTRLSIL.

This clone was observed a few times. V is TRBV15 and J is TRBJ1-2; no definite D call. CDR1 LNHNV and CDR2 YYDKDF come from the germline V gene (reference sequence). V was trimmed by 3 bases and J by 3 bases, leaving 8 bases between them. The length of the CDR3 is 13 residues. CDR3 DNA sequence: TGTGCCACCAGCAGGAATGGTTACTATGGCTACACCTTC. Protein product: CATSRNGYYGYTF.

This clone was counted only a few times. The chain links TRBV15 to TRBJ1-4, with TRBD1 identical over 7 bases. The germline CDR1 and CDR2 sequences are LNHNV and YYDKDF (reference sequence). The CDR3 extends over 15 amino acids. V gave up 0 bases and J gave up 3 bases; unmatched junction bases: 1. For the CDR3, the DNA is TGTGCCACCAGCAGAGACGGGACAGCTAATGAAAAACTGTTTTTT. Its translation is CATSRDGTANEKLFF.

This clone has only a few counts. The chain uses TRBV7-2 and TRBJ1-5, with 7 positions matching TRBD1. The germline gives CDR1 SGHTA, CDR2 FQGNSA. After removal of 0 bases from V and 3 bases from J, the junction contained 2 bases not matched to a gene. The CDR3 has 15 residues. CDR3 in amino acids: CASSLARGVNQPQHF. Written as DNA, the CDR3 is TGTGCCAGCAGCTTAGCCAGGGGGGTCAATCAGCCCCAGCATTTT.